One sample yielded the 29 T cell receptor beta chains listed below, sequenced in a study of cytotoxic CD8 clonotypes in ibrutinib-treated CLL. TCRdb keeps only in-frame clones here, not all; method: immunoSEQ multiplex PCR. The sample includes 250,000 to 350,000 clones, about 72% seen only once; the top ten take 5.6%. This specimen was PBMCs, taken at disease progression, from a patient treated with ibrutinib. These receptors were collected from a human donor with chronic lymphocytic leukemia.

The CDR3 region is CASSSGTSGSYEQYF. In nucleotides, the CDR3 is TGTGCCAGCAGTTCCGGGACTAGCGGATCCTACGAGCAGTACTTC. The V gene is TRBV2, the J gene TRBJ2-7; 11 nucleotides line up with TRBD2. CDR3 length equals 15 residues. CDR1 and CDR2 (germline): SNHLY, FYNNEI. Trimming took 5 bases from V and 1 from J; bases not matched to a gene: 4.

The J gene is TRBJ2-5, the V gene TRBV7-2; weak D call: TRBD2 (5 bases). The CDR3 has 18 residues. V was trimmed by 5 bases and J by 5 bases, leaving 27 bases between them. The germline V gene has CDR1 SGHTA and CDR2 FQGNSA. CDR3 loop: CASSHLRRDKGGLETQYF. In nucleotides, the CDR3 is TGTGCCAGCAGCCACCTAAGGCGAGACAAAGGAGGTTTGGAGACCCAGTACTTC.

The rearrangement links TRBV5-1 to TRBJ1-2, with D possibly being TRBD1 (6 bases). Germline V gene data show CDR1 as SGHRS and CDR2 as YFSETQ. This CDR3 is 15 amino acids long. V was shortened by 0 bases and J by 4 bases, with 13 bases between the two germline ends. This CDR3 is CASSLAGEQVYGYTF. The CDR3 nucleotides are TGCGCCAGCAGCTTGGCAGGGGAGCAGGTCTATGGCTACACCTTC.

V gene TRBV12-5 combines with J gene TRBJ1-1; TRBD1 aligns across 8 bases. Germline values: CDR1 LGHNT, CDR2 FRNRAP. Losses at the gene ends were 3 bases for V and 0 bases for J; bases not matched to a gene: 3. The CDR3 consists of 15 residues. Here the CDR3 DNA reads TGTGCTAGTGGTTTTTCGACAGGGGTGAACACTGAAGCTTTCTTT. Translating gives CASGFSTGVNTEAFF.

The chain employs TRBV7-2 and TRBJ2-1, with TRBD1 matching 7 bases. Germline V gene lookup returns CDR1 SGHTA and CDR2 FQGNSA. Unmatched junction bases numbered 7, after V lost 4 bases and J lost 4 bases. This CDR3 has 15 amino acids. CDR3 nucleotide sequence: TGTGCCAGCAGCTCACAGGGGCGAGAGTACAATGAGCAGTTCTTC. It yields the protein CASSSQGREYNEQFF.

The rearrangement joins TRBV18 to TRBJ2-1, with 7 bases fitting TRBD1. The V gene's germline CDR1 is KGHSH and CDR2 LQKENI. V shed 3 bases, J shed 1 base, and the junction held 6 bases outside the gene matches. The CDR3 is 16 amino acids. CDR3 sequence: CASSPTQGLSYNEQFF. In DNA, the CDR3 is TGTGCCAGCTCACCGACACAGGGGTTATCCTACAATGAGCAGTTCTTC. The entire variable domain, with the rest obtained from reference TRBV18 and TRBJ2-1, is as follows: NAGVMQNPRHLVRRRGQEARLRCSPMKGHSHVYWYRQLPEEGLKFMVYLQKENIIDESGMPKERFSAEFPKEGPSILRIQQVVRGDSAAYFCASSPTQGLSYNEQFFGPGTRLTVL.

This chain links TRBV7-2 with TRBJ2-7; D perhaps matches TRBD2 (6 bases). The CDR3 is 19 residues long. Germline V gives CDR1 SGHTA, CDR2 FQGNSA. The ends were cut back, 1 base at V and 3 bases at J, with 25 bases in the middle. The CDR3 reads CASSLELGLARGLIYEQYF. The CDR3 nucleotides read TGTGCCAGCAGCTTAGAGTTAGGGCTCGCAAGGGGACTGATCTACGAGCAGTACTTC.

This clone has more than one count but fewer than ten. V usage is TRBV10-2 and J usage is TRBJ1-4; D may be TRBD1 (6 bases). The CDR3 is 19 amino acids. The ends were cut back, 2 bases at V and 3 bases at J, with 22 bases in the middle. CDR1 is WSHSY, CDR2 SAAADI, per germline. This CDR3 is CASSELSTYGQLANEKLFF. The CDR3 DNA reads TGCGCCAGCAGTGAGCTGTCCACCTACGGACAGCTTGCTAATGAAAAACTGTTTTTT.

The DNA for the CDR3 is TGCGCCAGCAGCCCTCGCGATCCTTCCCCGGACACTGAAGCTTTCTTT. It is translated as CASSPRDPSPDTEAFF. The chain links TRBV5-1 to TRBJ1-1; D gene ambiguous. This CDR3 is built from 16 residues. Germline lookup yields CDR1 SGHRS and CDR2 YFSETQ. With 4 bases removed from V and 3 bases from J, the gap between germline ends came to 19 bases.

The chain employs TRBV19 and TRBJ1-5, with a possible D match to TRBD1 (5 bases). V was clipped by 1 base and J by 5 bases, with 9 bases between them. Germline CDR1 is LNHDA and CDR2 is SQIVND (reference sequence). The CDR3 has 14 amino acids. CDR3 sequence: CASSIVRGHQPQHF. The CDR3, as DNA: TGTGCCAGTAGTATAGTAAGGGGCCATCAGCCCCAGCATTTT. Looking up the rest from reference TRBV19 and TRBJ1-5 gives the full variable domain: DGGITQSPKYLFRKEGQNVTLSCEQNLNHDAMYWYRQDPGQGLRLIYYSQIVNDFQKGDIAEGYSVSREKKESFPLTVTSAQKNPTAFYLCASSIVRGHQPQHFGDGTRLSIL.

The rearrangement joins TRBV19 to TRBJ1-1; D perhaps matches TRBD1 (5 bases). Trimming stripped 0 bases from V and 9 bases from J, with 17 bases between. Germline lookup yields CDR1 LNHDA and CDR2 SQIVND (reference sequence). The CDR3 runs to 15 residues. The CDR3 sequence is CASSIDMGRSEKAFF. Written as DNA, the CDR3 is TGTGCCAGTAGTATAGATATGGGGCGAAGTGAGAAAGCTTTCTTT.

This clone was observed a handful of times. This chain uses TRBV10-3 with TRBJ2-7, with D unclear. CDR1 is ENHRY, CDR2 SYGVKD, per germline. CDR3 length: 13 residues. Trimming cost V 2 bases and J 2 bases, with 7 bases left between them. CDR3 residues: CAISEVSTYEQYF. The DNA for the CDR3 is TGTGCCATCAGTGAGGTCAGCACCTACGAGCAGTACTTC.

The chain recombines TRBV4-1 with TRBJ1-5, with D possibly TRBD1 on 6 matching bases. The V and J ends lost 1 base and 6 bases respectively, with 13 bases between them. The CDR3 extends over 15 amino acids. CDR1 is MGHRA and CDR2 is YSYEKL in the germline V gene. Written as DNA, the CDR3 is TGCGCCAGCAGCCAAGTGGGCAGGGGTAGTCAGCCCCAGCATTTT. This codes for CASSQVGRGSQPQHF.

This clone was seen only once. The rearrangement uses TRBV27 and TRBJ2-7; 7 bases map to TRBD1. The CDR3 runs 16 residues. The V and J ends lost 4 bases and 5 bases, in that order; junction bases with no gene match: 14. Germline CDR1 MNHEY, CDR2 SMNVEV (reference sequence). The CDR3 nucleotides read TGTGCCAGCAGTTCACGAATCCTACGACAGGGCGACGAGCAGTACTTC. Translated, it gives CASSSRILRQGDEQYF.

DNA for the CDR3: TGCAGCGGGGACAGGGGTCAAGGTTACAATGAGCAGTTCTTC. This gives the protein CSGDRGQGYNEQFF. This rearrangement joins TRBV29-1 to TRBJ2-1; 10 bases match TRBD1. J lost 4 bases, V lost 7 bases, and 7 bases had no gene match. The germline V gene encodes CDR1 SQVTM and CDR2 ANQGSEA. CDR3 length: 14 residues.

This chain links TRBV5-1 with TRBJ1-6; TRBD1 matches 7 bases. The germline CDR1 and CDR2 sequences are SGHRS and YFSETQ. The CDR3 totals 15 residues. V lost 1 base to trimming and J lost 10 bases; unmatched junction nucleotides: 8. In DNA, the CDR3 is TGCGCCAGCAGCTTGCTCCAGACAGGGAGCTCACCCCTCCACTTT. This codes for CASSLLQTGSSPLHF.

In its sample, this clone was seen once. The CDR3 here is CASSQETTWTAYEQYF. The CDR3 nucleotides read TGCGCCAGCAGCCAAGAAACAACGTGGACAGCCTACGAGCAGTACTTC. V is TRBV4-1 and J is TRBJ2-7; D may be TRBD1 (6 bases). CDR3 length equals 16 residues. Germline V gives CDR1 MGHRA, CDR2 YSYEKL. Between the trimmed V and J ends, which lost 0 bases and 2 bases, there was a span of 14 bases.

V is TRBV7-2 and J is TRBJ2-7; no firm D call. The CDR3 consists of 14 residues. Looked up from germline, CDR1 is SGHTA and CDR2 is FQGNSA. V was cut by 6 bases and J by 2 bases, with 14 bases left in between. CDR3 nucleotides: TGTGCCAGCAGTCAAGGGTATGGGGCCTACGAGCAGTACTTC. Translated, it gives CASSQGYGAYEQYF.

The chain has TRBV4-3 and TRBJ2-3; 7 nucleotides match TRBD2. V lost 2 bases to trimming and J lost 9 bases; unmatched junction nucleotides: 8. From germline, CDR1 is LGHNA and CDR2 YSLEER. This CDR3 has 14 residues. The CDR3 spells CASSQTLGAGTQYF. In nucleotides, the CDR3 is TGCGCCAGCAGCCAAACCCTGGGAGCGGGGACGCAGTATTTT.

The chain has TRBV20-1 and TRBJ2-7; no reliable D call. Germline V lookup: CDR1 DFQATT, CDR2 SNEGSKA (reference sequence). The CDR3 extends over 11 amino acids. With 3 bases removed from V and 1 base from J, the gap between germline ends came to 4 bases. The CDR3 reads CSASQSYEQYF. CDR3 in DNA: TGCAGTGCTAGCCAGTCCTACGAGCAGTACTTC.

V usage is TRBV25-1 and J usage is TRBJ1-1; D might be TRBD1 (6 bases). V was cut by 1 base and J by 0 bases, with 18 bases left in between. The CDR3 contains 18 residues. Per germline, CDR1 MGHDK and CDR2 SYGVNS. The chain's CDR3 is CASSEFVGGLFMNTEAFF. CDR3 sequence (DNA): TGTGCCAGCAGTGAATTTGTTGGGGGCCTCTTCATGAACACTGAAGCTTTCTTT.

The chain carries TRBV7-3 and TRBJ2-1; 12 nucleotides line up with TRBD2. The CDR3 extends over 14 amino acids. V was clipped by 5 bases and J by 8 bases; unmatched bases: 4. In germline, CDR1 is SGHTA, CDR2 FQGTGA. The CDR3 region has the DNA TGTGCCAGCAGCGTCCGACTAGCGGGGGATGAGCAGTTCTTC. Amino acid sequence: CASSVRLAGDEQFF.

The CDR3 DNA reads TGCAGCGTTGTTGGGTCCACCCGGGAATACAATGAGCAGTTCTTC. It codes for CSVVGSTREYNEQFF. The chain carries TRBV29-1 and TRBJ2-1, with a weak D call TRBD2 (5 bases). Per the germline V gene, CDR1 is SQVTM and CDR2 is ANQGSEA. The CDR3 has 15 amino acids. V was shortened by 4 bases and J by 4 bases, with 17 bases between the two germline ends.

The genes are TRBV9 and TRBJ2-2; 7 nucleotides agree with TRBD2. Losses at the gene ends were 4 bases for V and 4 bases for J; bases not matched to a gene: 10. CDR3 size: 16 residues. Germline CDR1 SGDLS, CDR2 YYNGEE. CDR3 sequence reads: CASSKRDYEFTGELFF. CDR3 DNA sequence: TGTGCCAGCAGCAAACGGGACTATGAATTCACCGGGGAGCTGTTTTTT.

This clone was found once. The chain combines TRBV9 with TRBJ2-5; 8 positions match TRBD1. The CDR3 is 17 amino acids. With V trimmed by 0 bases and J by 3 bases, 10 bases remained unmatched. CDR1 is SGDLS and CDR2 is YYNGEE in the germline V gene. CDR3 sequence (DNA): TGTGCCAGCAGCGTAGCTTCAGGGGGCTGGGGGAAAGAGACCCAGTACTTC. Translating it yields CASSVASGGWGKETQYF.

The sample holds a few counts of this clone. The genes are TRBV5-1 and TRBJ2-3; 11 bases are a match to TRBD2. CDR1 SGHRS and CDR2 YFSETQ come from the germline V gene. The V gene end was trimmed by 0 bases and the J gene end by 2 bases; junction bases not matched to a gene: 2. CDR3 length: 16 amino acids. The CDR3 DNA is TGCGCCAGCAGCTTGGTGACTAGCGGGGACACAGATACGCAGTATTTT. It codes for CASSLVTSGDTDTQYF.

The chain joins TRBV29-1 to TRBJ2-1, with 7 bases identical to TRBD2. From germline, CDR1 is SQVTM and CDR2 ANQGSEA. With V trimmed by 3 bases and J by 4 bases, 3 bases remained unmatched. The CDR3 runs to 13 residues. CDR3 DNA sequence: TGCAGCGTTGACATGGGGGGGTACAATGAGCAGTTCTTC. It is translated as CSVDMGGYNEQFF.

The CDR3 region is CASKVWGQGMASYGYTF. The CDR3 nucleotides are TGTGCCAGTAAAGTTTGGGGACAGGGGATGGCCTCCTATGGCTACACCTTC. This chain uses TRBV19 with TRBJ1-2; TRBD1 matches at 10 bases. V dropped 7 bases and J dropped 4; count of bases not matched to a gene: 15. Looked up from germline, CDR1 is LNHDA and CDR2 is SQIVND (reference sequence). CDR3 size: 17 residues.

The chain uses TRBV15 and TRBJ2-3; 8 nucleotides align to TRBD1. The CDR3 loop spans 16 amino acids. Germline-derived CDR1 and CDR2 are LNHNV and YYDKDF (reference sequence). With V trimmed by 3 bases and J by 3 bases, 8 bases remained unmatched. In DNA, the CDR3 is TGTGCCACCAGCAGCCCTACAGGGGGGAGTACAGATACGCAGTATTTT. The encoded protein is CATSSPTGGSTDTQYF.